One sample yielded the 19 T cell receptor beta chains listed below, sequenced in a study of blood T cell repertoires in COVID-19. Only in-frame clones appear in the TCRdb table, and some are missing; sequencing was by immunoSEQ multiplex PCR. The data show 200,000 or so clones, roughly 80% seen once. Sequences were obtained from peripheral blood. The receptors come from a human donor in a cohort sampled during active COVID-19.

The chain links TRBV5-1 to TRBJ1-1; 11 positions match TRBD1. There are 17 residues in the CDR3. The ends lost 3 bases at V and 5 bases at J; junction bases unmatched: 12. Germline loops: CDR1 SGHRS, CDR2 YFSETQ. DNA of the CDR3: TGCGCCAGCAGCTCACCGCGGACAGGGGGCGGGTATACTGAAGCTTTCTTT. Translated: CASSSPRTGGGYTEAFF.

The rearrangement uses TRBV20-1 and TRBJ1-2, with 11 bases aligning to TRBD1. This CDR3 comprises 11 residues. Germline V lookup: CDR1 DFQATT, CDR2 SNEGSKA (reference sequence). CDR3 residues: CRPGQGDGYTF. DNA for the CDR3: TGCAGGCCGGGACAGGGGGATGGCTACACCTTC.

The rearrangement links TRBV24-1 to TRBJ2-1, with D possibly TRBD2 on 7 matching bases. The CDR3 is 17 residues long. The V end was cut by 3 bases, the J end by 7 bases, with 21 bases between. The V gene's germline CDR1 is KGHDR and CDR2 SFDVKD. Written as DNA, the CDR3 is TGTGCCACCAGTGATGCCCTAGGGGGGGGCAGGAGGAATGAGCAGTTCTTC. Protein product: CATSDALGGGRRNEQFF.

The chain is built from TRBV7-3 and TRBJ1-6, with 11 positions matching TRBD1. With V trimmed by 6 bases and J by 3 bases, 4 bases remained unmatched. CDR1 is SGHTA, CDR2 FQGTGA, per germline. CDR3 size: 16 residues. The CDR3 sequence: CASRRTGGDYNSPLHF. The CDR3 nucleotides read TGTGCCAGCAGACGGACAGGGGGCGACTATAATTCACCCCTCCACTTT.

The chain links TRBV19 to TRBJ2-3; D possibly corresponds to TRBD2 (5 bases). Trimming pared 8 bases from V and 0 bases from J, leaving 12 bases between. The CDR3 length is 14 residues. In germline, CDR1 is LNHDA, CDR2 SQIVND (reference sequence). CDR3 amino acids: CASWPGTSTDTQYF. Here the CDR3 DNA reads TGTGCCAGTTGGCCGGGAACTAGCACAGATACGCAGTATTTT. The variable domain in full, completed from reference TRBV19 and TRBJ2-3, reads DGGITQSPKYLFRKEGQNVTLSCEQNLNHDAMYWYRQDPGQGLRLIYYSQIVNDFQKGDIAEGYSVSREKKESFPLTVTSAQKNPTAFYLCASWPGTSTDTQYFGPGTRLTVL.

The chain combines TRBV4-3 with TRBJ2-7; D not resolved. CDR3 size: 15 residues. V lost 0 bases, J lost 2 bases, and 11 bases lay in between. Germline V gene sequence: CDR1 LGHNA, CDR2 YSLEER. For the CDR3, the DNA is TGCGCCAGCAGCCAAGATGGGTCGGAGACCTACGAGCAGTACTTC. Translating it yields CASSQDGSETYEQYF.

This chain uses TRBV7-2 with TRBJ2-5; TRBD2 matches at 11 bases. CDR1 is SGHTA, CDR2 FQGNSA, per germline. Trimming at V came to 1 base and at J to 5 bases, leaving 6 bases not matched to a gene. The CDR3 consists of 16 residues. CDR3 bases: TGTGCCAGCAGCTTAGTTAGCGGGAGGGCAGGGGAGACCCAGTACTTC. Translation: CASSLVSGRAGETQYF.

This chain connects TRBV5-8 to TRBJ1-3; the D is unclear. The germline V and J ends were trimmed by 0 bases and 2 bases, with 6 bases remaining between them. CDR3 length: 14 residues. Germline-derived CDR1 and CDR2 are SGHTS and YDEGEE. In nucleotides, the CDR3 is TGTGCCAGCAGCTTGGGCCTAACTGGAAACACCATATATTTT. Protein sequence: CASSLGLTGNTIYF.

The V call is TRBV18, the J call TRBJ1-1, with D hard to call. Germline values: CDR1 KGHSH, CDR2 LQKENI. V lost 3 bases and J 0 bases, leaving 8 bases between the germline ends. The CDR3 is made up of 14 amino acids. The CDR3 spells CASSPTLMNTEAFF. CDR3 coding DNA: TGTGCCAGCTCACCCACATTGATGAACACTGAAGCTTTCTTT.

The chain couples TRBV10-3 to TRBJ2-7; TRBD1 agrees at 8 bases. The V segment lost 6 bases and the J segment 2 bases; nucleotides outside the gene matches: 9. Germline CDR1 ENHRY, CDR2 SYGVKD. This CDR3 has 15 amino acids. CDR3 region: CAIRADRGTPYEQYF. The CDR3 coding sequence is TGTGCCATCAGAGCCGACAGGGGAACCCCCTACGAGCAGTACTTC.

The chain couples TRBV28 to TRBJ1-1; D gene ambiguous. The CDR3 length is 13 residues. Trimming removed 0 bases from V and 1 base from J, with 3 bases in between. The germline CDR1 and CDR2 sequences are MDHEN and SYDVKM. CDR3 amino acids: CASSLWANTEAFF. The CDR3 DNA is TGTGCCAGCAGTTTATGGGCGAACACTGAAGCTTTCTTT. Based on the CDR3 plus reference TRBV28 and TRBJ1-1, the full variable domain is DVKVTQSSRYLVKRTGEKVFLECVQDMDHENMFWYRQDPGLGLRLIYFSYDVKMKEKGDIPEGYSVSREKKERFSLILESASTNQTSMYLCASSLWANTEAFFGQGTRLTVV.

The gene calls are TRBV5-1 and TRBJ2-7; possible D gene TRBD1, 6 bases. V was shortened by 5 bases and J by 5 bases, with 14 bases between the two germline ends. This CDR3 comprises 13 residues. From germline, CDR1 is SGHRS and CDR2 YFSETQ. CDR3 region: CASRPTGFHEQYF. Here the CDR3 DNA reads TGCGCCAGCAGACCCACAGGGTTCCACGAGCAGTACTTC.

The rearrangement links TRBV7-2 to TRBJ2-7; D perhaps matches TRBD2 (6 bases). Germline lookup yields CDR1 SGHTA and CDR2 FQGNSA. The CDR3 length is 14 residues. V lost 2 bases and J lost 2, with 10 bases in between. CDR3 coding DNA: TGTGCCAGCAGCTTAACTAGCAGCACCTACGAGCAGTACTTC. It yields the protein CASSLTSSTYEQYF.

The chain combines TRBV4-3 with TRBJ2-2, with 7 positions matching TRBD2. The germline CDR1 and CDR2 sequences are LGHNA and YSLEER. The CDR3 is made up of 16 amino acids. The V segment lost 1 base and the J segment 4 bases; nucleotides outside the gene matches: 6. CDR3 sequence: CASSQVAGDSTGELFF. CDR3 sequence (DNA): TGCGCCAGCAGCCAAGTGGCGGGAGACTCCACCGGGGAGCTGTTTTTT.

The V call is TRBV3-1 (or the pseudogene TRBV3-2), the J call TRBJ1-1; 7 nucleotides agree with TRBD1. The germline V gene encodes CDR1 LGHDT and CDR2 YNNKEL (reference sequence). J lost 6 bases, V lost 3 bases, and 10 bases had no gene match. The CDR3 extends over 15 amino acids. The CDR3 loop is CASSHIQGPEPEAFF. CDR3 bases: TGTGCCAGCAGCCATATACAGGGGCCCGAGCCTGAAGCTTTCTTT.

The chain joins TRBV4-3 to TRBJ1-2; 7 bases align to TRBD1. The CDR3 consists of 17 residues. CDR1 is LGHNA, CDR2 YSLEER, per germline. J was trimmed by 4 bases and V by 1 base; bases with no gene match: 12. The CDR3 DNA is TGCGCCAGCAGCCAAGGCTACCGGGACAGAAGCGGCTATGGCTACACCTTC. Its translation is CASSQGYRDRSGYGYTF.

The rearrangement joins TRBV19 to TRBJ2-1, with 12 bases lining up with TRBD2. Germline V lookup: CDR1 LNHDA, CDR2 SQIVND (reference sequence). The CDR3 length is 16 residues. The trim removed 10 bases at V and 7 bases at J, leaving 14 bases unmatched. CDR3: CATTPNLAGGSNEQFF. The CDR3 DNA follows: TGTGCCACCACCCCAAACCTAGCGGGAGGGTCGAATGAGCAGTTCTTC.

With regard to this clone: The same CDR3 arises from other DNA sequences in this sample as well. The chain recombines TRBV28 with TRBJ1-4, with D perhaps TRBD1 (5 bases). Looked up from germline, CDR1 is MDHEN and CDR2 is SYDVKM. CDR3 length: 14 residues. V lost 2 bases and J 2 bases, leaving 6 bases between the germline ends. CDR3 sequence reads: CASSLGATNEKLFF. Here the CDR3 DNA reads TGTGCCAGCAGTTTAGGGGCTACTAATGAAAAACTGTTTTTT.

The chain has TRBV7-7 and TRBJ2-3; 15 bases line up with TRBD2. In germline, CDR1 is SSHAT, CDR2 FNYEAQ (reference sequence). The ends lost 5 bases at V and 5 bases at J; junction bases unmatched: 5. This CDR3 has 16 residues. CDR3 nucleotides: TGTGCCAGCAGCCGAGGGACTAGCGGGAGGTTAGATACGCAGTATTTT. The encoded protein is CASSRGTSGRLDTQYF.